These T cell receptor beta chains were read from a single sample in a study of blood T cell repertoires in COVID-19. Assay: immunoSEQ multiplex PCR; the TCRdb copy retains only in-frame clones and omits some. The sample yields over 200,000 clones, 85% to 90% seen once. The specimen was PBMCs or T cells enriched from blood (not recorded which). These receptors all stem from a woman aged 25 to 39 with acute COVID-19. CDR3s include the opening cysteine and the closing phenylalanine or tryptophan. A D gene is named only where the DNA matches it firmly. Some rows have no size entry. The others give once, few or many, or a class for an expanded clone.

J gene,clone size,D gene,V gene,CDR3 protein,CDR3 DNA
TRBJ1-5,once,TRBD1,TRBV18,CASSLTATQTGTGVPHQPQHF,TGTGCCAGCTCACTCACTGCTACCCAGACCGGGACAGGGGTCCCCCATCAGCCCCAGCATTTT
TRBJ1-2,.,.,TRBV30,CAWSRRVDNYGYTF,TGTGCCTGGAGCCGCAGGGTCGATAACTATGGCTACACCTTC
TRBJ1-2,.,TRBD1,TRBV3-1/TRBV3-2,CASSQDRGNYGYTF,TGTGCCAGCAGCCAGGACAGGGGAAACTATGGCTACACCTTC
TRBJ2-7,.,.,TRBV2,CASSEAAAEQYF,TGTGCCAGCAGTGAAGCGGCGGCCGAGCAGTACTTC
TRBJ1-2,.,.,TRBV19,CASSRDFYGYTF,TGTGCCAGTAGTAGGGACTTCTATGGCTACACCTTC
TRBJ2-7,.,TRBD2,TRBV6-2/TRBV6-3,CASSYSVSSSGGEDSYEQYF,TGTGCCAGCAGTTACTCGGTTTCTAGTAGCGGGGGGGAAGACTCCTACGAGCAGTACTTC
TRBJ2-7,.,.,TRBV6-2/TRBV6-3,CASSLQGFYEQYF,TGTGCCAGCAGCTTACAGGGCTTCTACGAGCAGTACTTC
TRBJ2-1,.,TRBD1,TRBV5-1,CASSSQNRDRGGNEQFF,TGCGCCAGCAGCTCCCAGAACCGGGACAGGGGAGGCAATGAGCAGTTCTTC
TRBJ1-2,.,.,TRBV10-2,CASSELRVGDYGYTF,TGCGCCAGCAGTGAGTTGAGGGTCGGAGACTATGGCTACACCTTC
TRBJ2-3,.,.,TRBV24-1,CATSDTATSTDTQYF,TGTGCCACCAGTGATACAGCTACTAGCACAGATACGCAGTATTTT
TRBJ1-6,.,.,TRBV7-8,CASRLDSNSPLHF,TGTGCCAGCCGTCTGGACAGTAATTCACCCCTCCACTTT
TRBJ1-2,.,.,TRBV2,CASSGNKGSSYGYTF,TGTGCCAGCAGTGGAAATAAAGGGAGCAGCTATGGCTACACCTTC
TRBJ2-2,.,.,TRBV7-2,CASSLAGQPNTGELFF,TGTGCCAGCAGCTTAGCCGGACAGCCGAACACCGGGGAGCTGTTTTTT
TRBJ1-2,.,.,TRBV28,CASSFGTNHGYTF,TGTGCCAGCAGTTTTGGCACCAACCATGGCTACACCTTC
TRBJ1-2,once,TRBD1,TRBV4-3,CASSADFDRDSYGYTF,TGCGCCAGCAGCGCCGACTTTGACAGGGATTCGTATGGCTACACCTTC
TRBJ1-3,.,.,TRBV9,CASSAEGSSGNTIYF,TGTGCCAGCAGCGCGGAAGGGAGTTCTGGAAACACCATATATTTT
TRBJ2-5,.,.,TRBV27,CASSFQATMGTQYF,TGTGCCAGCAGTTTCCAGGCGACCATGGGGACCCAGTACTTC
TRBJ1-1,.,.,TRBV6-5,CASMAGMNTEAFF,TGTGCCAGCATGGCGGGCATGAACACTGAAGCTTTCTTT
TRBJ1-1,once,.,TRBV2,CASRSNTFPTEAFF,TGTGCCAGCAGATCAAACACGTTTCCCACTGAAGCTTTCTTT
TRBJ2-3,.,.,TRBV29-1,CSVGYLGGSDTQYF,TGCAGCGTTGGTTACCTTGGAGGATCAGATACGCAGTATTTT
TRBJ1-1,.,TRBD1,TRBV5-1,CASSPDRANTEAFF,TGCGCCAGCAGCCCGGACAGGGCGAACACTGAAGCTTTCTTT
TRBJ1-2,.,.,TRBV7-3,CASSLTGDYGYTF,TGTGCCAGCAGCTTAACGGGAGATTATGGCTACACCTTC
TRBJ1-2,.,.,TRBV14,CASSLGGDGYTF,TGTGCCAGCAGCCTAGGGGGAGATGGCTACACCTTC
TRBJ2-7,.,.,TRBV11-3,CASSLGPLGAEQYF,TGTGCCAGCAGCTTAGGACCCCTGGGGGCCGAGCAGTACTTC
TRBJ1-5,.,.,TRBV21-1,CASSDFDRVVYQPQHF,TGTGCCAGCAGTGACTTCGACAGGGTGGTCTATCAGCCCCAGCATTTT
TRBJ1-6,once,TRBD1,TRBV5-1,CASGTGESPLHF,TGCGCCAGCGGGACAGGGGAATCACCCCTCCACTTT
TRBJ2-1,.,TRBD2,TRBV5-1,CASSPGGLAGYNEQFF,TGCGCCAGCAGCCCAGGGGGACTAGCGGGGTACAATGAGCAGTTCTTC
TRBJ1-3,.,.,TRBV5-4,CASSLAGFISTIYF,TGTGCCAGCAGCTTGGCGGGATTTATTTCCACCATATATTTT
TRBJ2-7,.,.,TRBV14,CASSQQQGLYEQYF,TGTGCCAGCAGCCAACAACAGGGTCTCTACGAGCAGTACTTC
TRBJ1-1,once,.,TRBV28,CASRAGRGVRLNTEAFF,TGTGCCAGCAGGGCCGGGAGGGGGGTCAGGCTGAACACTGAAGCTTTCTTT
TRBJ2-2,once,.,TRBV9,CASSDEAHTGELFF,TGTGCCAGCAGCGATGAGGCTCACACCGGGGAGCTGTTTTTT
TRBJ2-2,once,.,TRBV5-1,CASSVQGTGELFF,TGCGCCAGCAGCGTCCAGGGGACCGGGGAGCTGTTTTTT
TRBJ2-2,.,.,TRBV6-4,CASTFSSGNTGELFF,TGTGCCAGCACCTTTTCGAGCGGGAACACCGGGGAGCTGTTTTTT
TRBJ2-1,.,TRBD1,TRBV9,CASSVVGTGDNEQFF,TGTGCCAGCAGCGTAGTCGGGACAGGGGACAATGAGCAGTTCTTC
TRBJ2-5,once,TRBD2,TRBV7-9,CASSSPRIAGSGETQYF,TGTGCCAGCAGCTCCCCCCGAATAGCGGGGAGTGGTGAGACCCAGTACTTC
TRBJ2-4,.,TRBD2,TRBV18,CASSPQRGLLAKNIQYF,TGTGCCAGCTCACCTCAGCGGGGACTGCTAGCCAAAAACATTCAGTACTTC